Reported below is one T cell receptor beta chain. The source of the sample is a study of blood T cell repertoires in COVID-19. The overall study: Acute and convalescent COVID-19 samples came from the United States, Italy and Spain. Nucleic acid was either cDNA or gDNA, and it came from T cells, B-cell-depleted T cells, or PBMCs.

As originally analysed: Amplification of reference gene primers was used by the study to estimate nucleated cell counts. Sequencing used immunoSEQ multiplex PCR; TCRdb keeps in-frame clones, though not all of them. For V, J and clone size, that table is used; D and trimming come from the DNA. This repertoire shows more than 150,000 clones, 70% to 85% found once; its top ten account for 9.8%. Between the trimmed V and J ends, which lost 5 bases and 0 bases, there was a span of 3 bases. Germline loops: CDR1 LNHDA, CDR2 SQIVND (reference sequence). The CDR3 is 12 amino acids. The chain has TRBV19 and TRBJ2-3; D uncertain. The receptor was isolated from a woman aged 45-65 years with acute or convalescent COVID-19. Sequencing used peripheral blood. The CDR3 loop is CASSESTDTQYF. Here the CDR3 DNA reads TGTGCCAGTAGTGAGAGCACAGATACGCAGTATTTT.